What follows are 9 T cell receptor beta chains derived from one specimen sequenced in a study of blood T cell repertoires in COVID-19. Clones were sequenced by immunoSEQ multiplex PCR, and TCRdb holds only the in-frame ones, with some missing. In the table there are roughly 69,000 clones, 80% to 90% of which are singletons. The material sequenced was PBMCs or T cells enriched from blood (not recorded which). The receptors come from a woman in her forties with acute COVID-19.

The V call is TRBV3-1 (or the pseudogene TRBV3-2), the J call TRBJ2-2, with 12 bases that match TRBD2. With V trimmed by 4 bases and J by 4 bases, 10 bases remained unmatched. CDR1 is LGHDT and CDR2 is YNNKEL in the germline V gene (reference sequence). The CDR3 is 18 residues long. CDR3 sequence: CASSRSSGRAVGTGELFF. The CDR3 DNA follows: TGTGCCAGCAGCCGGTCTAGCGGGAGGGCCGTTGGCACCGGGGAGCTGTTTTTT.

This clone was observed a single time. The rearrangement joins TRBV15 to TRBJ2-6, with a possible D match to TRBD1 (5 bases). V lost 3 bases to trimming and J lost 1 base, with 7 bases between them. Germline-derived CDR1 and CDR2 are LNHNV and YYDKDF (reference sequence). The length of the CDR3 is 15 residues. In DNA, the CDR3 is TGTGCCACCAGCAGGGCAGGGTCTGGGGCCAACGTCCTGACTTTC. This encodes CATSRAGSGANVLTF.

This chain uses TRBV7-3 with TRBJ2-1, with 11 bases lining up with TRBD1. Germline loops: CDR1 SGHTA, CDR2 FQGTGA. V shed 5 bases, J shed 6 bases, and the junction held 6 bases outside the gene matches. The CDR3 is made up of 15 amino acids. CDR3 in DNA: TGTGCCAGCAGCCCCCTCGGGACAGGGGGCAATGAGCAGTTCTTC. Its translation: CASSPLGTGGNEQFF.

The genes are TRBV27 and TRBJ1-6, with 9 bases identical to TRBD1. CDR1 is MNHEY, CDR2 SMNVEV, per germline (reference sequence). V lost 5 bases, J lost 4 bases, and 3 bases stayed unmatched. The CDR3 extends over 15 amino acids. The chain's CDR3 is CASSRDRGYNSPLHF. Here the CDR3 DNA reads TGTGCCAGCAGTAGAGACAGGGGGTATAATTCACCCCTCCACTTT.

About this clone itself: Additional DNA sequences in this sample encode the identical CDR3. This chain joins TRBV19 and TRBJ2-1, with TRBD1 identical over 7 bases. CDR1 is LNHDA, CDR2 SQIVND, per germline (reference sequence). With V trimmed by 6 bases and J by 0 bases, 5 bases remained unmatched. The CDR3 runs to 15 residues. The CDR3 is CASSLDRSSYNEQFF. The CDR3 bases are TGTGCCAGTAGCCTGGACAGGAGCTCCTACAATGAGCAGTTCTTC.

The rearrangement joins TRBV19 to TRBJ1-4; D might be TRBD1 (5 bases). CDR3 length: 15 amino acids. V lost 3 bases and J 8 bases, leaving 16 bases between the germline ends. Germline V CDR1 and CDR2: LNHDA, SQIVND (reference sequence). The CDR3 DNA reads TGTGCCAGTAGTATTCAGGCGCAGGGAGGCGAAAAACTGTTTTTT. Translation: CASSIQAQGGEKLFF.

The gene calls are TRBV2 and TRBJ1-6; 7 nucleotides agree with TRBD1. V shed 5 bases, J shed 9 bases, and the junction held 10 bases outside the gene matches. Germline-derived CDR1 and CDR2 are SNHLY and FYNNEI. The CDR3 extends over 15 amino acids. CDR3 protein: CASSSDTGVGSPLHF. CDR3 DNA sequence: TGTGCCAGCAGTTCCGATACAGGGGTTGGTTCACCCCTCCACTTT.

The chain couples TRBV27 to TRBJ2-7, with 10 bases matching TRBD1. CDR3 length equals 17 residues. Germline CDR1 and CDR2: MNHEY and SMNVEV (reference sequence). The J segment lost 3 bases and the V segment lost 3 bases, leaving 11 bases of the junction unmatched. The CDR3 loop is CASSFRRGTGEGYEQYF. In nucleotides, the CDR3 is TGTGCCAGCAGTTTCCGGCGGGGGACAGGGGAGGGCTACGAGCAGTACTTC.

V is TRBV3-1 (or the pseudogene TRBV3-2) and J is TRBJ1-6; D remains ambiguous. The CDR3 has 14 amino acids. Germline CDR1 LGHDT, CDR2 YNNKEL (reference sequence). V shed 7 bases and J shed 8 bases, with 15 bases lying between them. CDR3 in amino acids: CASKPGVVDSPLHF. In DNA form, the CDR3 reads TGTGCCAGCAAACCCGGAGTGGTCGATTCACCCCTCCACTTT.